The 22 T cell receptor beta chains reported below all come from one sample, sequenced in a study of cytomegalovirus exposure and HLA in healthy donors. The PCR made use of 60 Vbeta and 13 Jbeta primers. Profiled with immunoSEQ multiplex PCR; TCRdb holds only in-frame clones, not every one. The profile shows fewer than 200,000 clones, about 71% of them singletons. The source material was PBMCs. Receptor source: a woman aged 25 to 39 in good health and CMV-seronegative.

This clone was found once. This sequence joins TRBV7-9 and TRBJ2-2; D not certain. Trimming left V 1 base short and J 0 bases short, with 9 bases between. Germline V gives CDR1 SEHNR, CDR2 FQNEAQ (reference sequence). The CDR3 spans 16 residues. CDR3: CASSLVVTSNTGELFF. The DNA for the CDR3 is TGTGCCAGCAGCTTAGTGGTGACATCGAACACCGGGGAGCTGTTTTTT.

The V gene is TRBV27, the J gene TRBJ1-4; D is undetermined. The CDR3 totals 15 residues. Germline CDR1 is MNHEY and CDR2 is SMNVEV (reference sequence). V dropped 6 bases and J dropped 2 bases, with 13 bases sitting between them. The CDR3 region is CASSPGVMTNEKLFF. CDR3 nucleotides: TGTGCCAGCAGCCCCGGGGTGATGACTAATGAAAAACTGTTTTTT.

The chain is built from TRBV5-4 and TRBJ1-2, with TRBD1 matching over 8 bases. The CDR3 is 15 amino acids. V was pared by 4 bases and J by 1 base, with 6 bases of the junction left unmatched. Looked up from germline, CDR1 is SGHNT and CDR2 is YYREEE (reference sequence). In nucleotides, the CDR3 is TGTGCCAGCAGCCTCCGGACAGGGAATAACTATGGCTACACCTTC. Protein: CASSLRTGNNYGYTF.

The chain links TRBV6-6 to TRBJ1-2; D remains unclear. V gave up 8 bases and J gave up 5 bases, with 12 bases separating them. The CDR3 extends over 12 amino acids. Germline lookup yields CDR1 MNHNY and CDR2 SVGAGI (reference sequence). The CDR3 region is CASRYESYGYTF. The CDR3 DNA reads TGTGCCAGCCGGTATGAGAGTTATGGCTACACCTTC.

This clone has only one observation. This rearrangement joins TRBV28 to TRBJ1-1, with a possible D match to TRBD1 (6 bases). Germline CDR1 is MDHEN and CDR2 is SYDVKM. This CDR3 contains 14 residues. V was cut by 5 bases and J by 6 bases, with 16 bases left in between. The CDR3 coding sequence is TGTGCCAGCAGTCCCCCGGGCAGGGGTCCTGAAGCTTTCTTT. This sequence encodes CASSPPGRGPEAFF.

This clone was detected only once. The V and J genes are TRBV2 and TRBJ2-1, with D perhaps TRBD1 (6 bases). The CDR3 length is 14 residues. Germline V CDR1 and CDR2: SNHLY, FYNNEI. V lost 1 base and J 4 bases, leaving 8 bases between the germline ends. The CDR3 here is CASSEGGRYNEQFF. CDR3 in DNA: TGTGCCAGCAGTGAAGGGGGGCGGTACAATGAGCAGTTCTTC.

This clone was counted once. The chain is built from TRBV7-2 and TRBJ1-2; TRBD1 matches at 7 bases. Germline V gives CDR1 SGHTA, CDR2 FQGNSA. The CDR3 is 16 amino acids. V trimming: 1 base; J trimming: 4 bases; junction bases outside the gene matches: 9. The CDR3 DNA is TGTGCCAGCAGCTTAGAGAGGGGGACAGAAATCTATGGCTACACCTTC. Translating it yields CASSLERGTEIYGYTF.

The chain has TRBV28 and TRBJ1-4, with 7 bases fitting TRBD1. The CDR3 is made up of 16 amino acids. V trimming: 5 bases; J trimming: 0 bases; junction bases outside the gene matches: 6. Germline CDR1 MDHEN, CDR2 SYDVKM. The CDR3 DNA reads as TGTGCCAGCAGTCCAGGGGGGCTTGCAACTAATGAAAAACTGTTTTTT. Translation: CASSPGGLATNEKLFF.

In this sample, this clone turned up once. The rearrangement joins TRBV27 to TRBJ2-2; 13 bases are a match to TRBD2. Trimming at V came to 5 bases and at J to 4 bases, leaving 1 base not matched to a gene. This CDR3 is 15 amino acids long. Per germline, CDR1 MNHEY and CDR2 SMNVEV (reference sequence). CDR3 nucleotide sequence: TGTGCCAGCAGTGGACTAGCGGGAGTCACCGGGGAGCTGTTTTTT. Translation gives CASSGLAGVTGELFF.

The chain has TRBV28 and TRBJ2-1; perhaps TRBD2 as D (6 bases). CDR1 and CDR2 (germline): MDHEN, SYDVKM. This CDR3 has 13 residues. Between the trimmed V and J ends, which lost 6 bases and 4 bases, there was a span of 10 bases. CDR3 sequence: CASRGGVYNEQFF. CDR3 DNA: TGTGCCAGCAGAGGCGGGGTGTACAATGAGCAGTTCTTC.

This clone was recorded a few times. CDR3: CASSQDRGYSPLHF. Written as DNA, the CDR3 is TGTGCCAGCAGCCAGGACAGGGGATATTCACCCCTCCACTTT. V usage is TRBV27 and J usage is TRBJ1-6; 9 bases map to TRBD1. Germline loops: CDR1 MNHEY, CDR2 SMNVEV (reference sequence). This CDR3 is built from 14 residues. Trimming at V came to 6 bases and at J to 8 bases, leaving 5 bases not matched to a gene.

As concerns this clone: This specimen includes other DNA sequences encoding the same CDR3. This chain links TRBV5-1 with TRBJ2-5; D is possibly TRBD1 (6 bases). Germline CDR1 is SGHRS and CDR2 is YFSETQ. This CDR3 contains 14 residues. The ends were cut back, 0 bases at V and 2 bases at J, with 8 bases in the middle. CDR3 DNA sequence: TGCGCCAGCAGCTTGGCCGGACAGCAAGAGACCCAGTACTTC. It translates to CASSLAGQQETQYF.

This clone has a single count. V and J are TRBV7-2 and TRBJ1-6; no reliable D call. This CDR3 spans 14 amino acids. The V and J ends lost 2 bases and 7 bases respectively, with 9 bases between them. Germline CDR1 is SGHTA and CDR2 is FQGNSA. The CDR3 region has the DNA TGTGCCAGCAGCTTAACAGCACAGAATTCACCCCTCCACTTT. Its translation is CASSLTAQNSPLHF.

The sample holds a few counts of this clone. V usage is TRBV11-2 and J usage is TRBJ1-4; D not certain. CDR1 and CDR2 from the germline V gene are SGHAT and FQNNGV. The ends were cut back, 5 bases at V and 10 bases at J, with 23 bases in the middle. The CDR3 is made up of 16 amino acids. The CDR3 DNA reads as TGTGCCAGCAGCCCTGCCGGGTCCCAGAAGTTCGGAAAACTGTTTTTT. Translating gives CASSPAGSQKFGKLFF.

This chain joins TRBV18 and TRBJ2-3, with D unresolved. V lost 1 base, J lost 1 base, and 9 bases lay in between. The CDR3 spans 15 residues. Per germline, CDR1 KGHSH and CDR2 LQKENI. CDR3 region: CASSPRASGTDTQYF. CDR3 sequence (DNA): TGTGCCAGCTCACCACGGGCATCCGGCACAGATACGCAGTATTTT.

In DNA form, the CDR3 reads TGTGCCAGTCTGCAAGCGGGGTTTTACAATGAGCAGTTCTTC. Translating it yields CASLQAGFYNEQFF. The V and J genes are TRBV2 and TRBJ2-1; 7 bases are a match to TRBD2. This CDR3 spans 14 amino acids. The germline V gene encodes CDR1 SNHLY and CDR2 FYNNEI. The V segment lost 9 bases and the J segment 4 bases; nucleotides outside the gene matches: 9.

This chain connects TRBV29-1 to TRBJ1-5, with a tentative D call TRBD1 (5 bases). This CDR3 is built from 13 residues. Trimming removed 5 bases at V and 6 bases at J, with 14 bases between. Germline V gives CDR1 SQVTM, CDR2 ANQGSEA. CDR3 DNA sequence: TGCAGCGTTCGGGCCACCGGGGGTCAGCCCCAGCATTTT. It encodes CSVRATGGQPQHF. Together with reference TRBV29-1 and TRBJ1-5, the CDR3 gives the full variable domain: SAVISQKPSRDICQRGTSLTIQCQVDSQVTMMFWYRQQPGQSLTLIATANQGSEATYESGFVIDKFPISRPNLTFSTLTVSNMSPEDSSIYLCSVRATGGQPQHFGDGTRLSIL.

The genes are TRBV28 and TRBJ2-1; 7 nucleotides match TRBD1. This CDR3 is built from 15 residues. CDR1 is MDHEN, CDR2 SYDVKM, per germline. After removal of 6 bases from V and 12 bases from J, the junction contained 17 bases not matched to a gene. For the CDR3, the DNA is TGTGCCAGCAGCCTCCGAGGGACAGCCATACATGGGCAGTTCTTC. Translated: CASSLRGTAIHGQFF.

The chain couples TRBV19 to TRBJ2-5; 8 bases map to TRBD1. The V gene end was trimmed by 3 bases and the J gene end by 1 base; junction bases not matched to a gene: 1. Germline values: CDR1 LNHDA, CDR2 SQIVND (reference sequence). The CDR3 contains 14 residues. The DNA for the CDR3 is TGTGCCAGTAGTATGACAGGGGTCCAAGAGACCCAGTACTTC. Its protein product is CASSMTGVQETQYF.

The chain is built from TRBV2 and TRBJ2-7; no reliable D call. V was shortened by 5 bases and J by 6 bases, with 11 bases between the two germline ends. Germline CDR1 is SNHLY and CDR2 is FYNNEI. The CDR3 totals 12 residues. CDR3 nucleotide sequence: TGTGCCAGCAGTCTCAGTGTTCGCGAGCAGTACTTC. It yields the protein CASSLSVREQYF.

CDR3 nucleotides: TGTGCCAGCAGACCACACCCGGGTATTGGGTACGAGCAGTACTTC. Its protein is CASRPHPGIGYEQYF. The chain joins TRBV27 to TRBJ2-5; D uncertain. With the DNA end fitting TRBJ2-7 better, the J assignment may be wrong. In germline, CDR1 is MNHEY, CDR2 SMNVEV (reference sequence). The CDR3 extends over 15 amino acids.

This sequence joins TRBV9 and TRBJ1-3, with a tentative D call TRBD1 (5 bases). Trimming pared 1 base from V and 4 bases from J, leaving 12 bases between. Looked up from germline, CDR1 is SGDLS and CDR2 is YYNGEE. The CDR3 spans 15 residues. The CDR3 sequence: CASSVSGLSGNTIYF. CDR3 nucleotides: TGTGCCAGCAGCGTATCAGGGCTATCCGGAAACACCATATATTTT.